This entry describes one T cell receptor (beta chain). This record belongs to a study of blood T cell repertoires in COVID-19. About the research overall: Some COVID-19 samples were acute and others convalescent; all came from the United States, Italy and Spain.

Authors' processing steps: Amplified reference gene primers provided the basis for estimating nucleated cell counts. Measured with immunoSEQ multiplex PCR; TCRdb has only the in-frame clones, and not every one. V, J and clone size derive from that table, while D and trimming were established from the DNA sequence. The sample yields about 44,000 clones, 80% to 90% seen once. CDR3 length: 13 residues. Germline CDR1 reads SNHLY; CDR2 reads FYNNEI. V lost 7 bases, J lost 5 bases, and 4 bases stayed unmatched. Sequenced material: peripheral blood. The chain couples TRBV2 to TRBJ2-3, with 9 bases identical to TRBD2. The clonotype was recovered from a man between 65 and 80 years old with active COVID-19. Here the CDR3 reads CASKLAGLDTQYF. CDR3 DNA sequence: TGTGCCAGCAAGCTAGCGGGGTTAGATACGCAGTATTTT.